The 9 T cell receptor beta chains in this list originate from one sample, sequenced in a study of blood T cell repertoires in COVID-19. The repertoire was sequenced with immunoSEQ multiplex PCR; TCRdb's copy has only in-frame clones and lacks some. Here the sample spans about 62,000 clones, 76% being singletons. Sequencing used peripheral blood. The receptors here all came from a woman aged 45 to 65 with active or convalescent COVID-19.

In DNA form, the CDR3 reads TGTGCCAGCAGTTATCTGACAGGGGGAAATACGCAGTATTTT. This gives the protein CASSYLTGGNTQYF. The rearrangement joins TRBV27 to TRBJ2-3; 9 bases map to TRBD1. With 4 bases clipped from V and 7 bases from J, the junction kept 6 bases outside the gene matches. CDR1 is MNHEY, CDR2 SMNVEV, per germline (reference sequence). This CDR3 has 14 residues.

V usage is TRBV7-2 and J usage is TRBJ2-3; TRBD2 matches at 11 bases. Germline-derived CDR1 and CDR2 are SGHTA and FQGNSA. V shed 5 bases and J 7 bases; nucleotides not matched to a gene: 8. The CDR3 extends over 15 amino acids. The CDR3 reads CASSPRTSGLNTQYF. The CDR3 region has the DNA TGTGCCAGCAGCCCCCGGACTAGCGGGTTGAATACGCAGTATTTT.

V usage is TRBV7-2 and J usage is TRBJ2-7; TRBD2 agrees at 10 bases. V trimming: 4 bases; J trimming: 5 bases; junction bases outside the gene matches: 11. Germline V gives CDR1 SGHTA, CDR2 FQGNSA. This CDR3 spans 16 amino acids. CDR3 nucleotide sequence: TGTGCCAGCAGCTCCCCCCTTCTAGCGGGAGTCGACGAGCAGTACTTC. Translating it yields CASSSPLLAGVDEQYF.

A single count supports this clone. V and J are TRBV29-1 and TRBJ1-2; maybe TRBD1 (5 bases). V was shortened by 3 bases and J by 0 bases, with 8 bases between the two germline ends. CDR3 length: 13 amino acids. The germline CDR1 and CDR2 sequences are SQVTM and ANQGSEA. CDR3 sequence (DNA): TGCAGCGTTGAGCAGGGCCCTAACTATGGCTACACCTTC. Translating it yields CSVEQGPNYGYTF.

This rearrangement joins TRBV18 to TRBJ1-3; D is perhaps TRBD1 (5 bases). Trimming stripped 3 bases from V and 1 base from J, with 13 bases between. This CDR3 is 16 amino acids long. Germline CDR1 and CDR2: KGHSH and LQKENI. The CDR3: CASSPGTSQSGNTIYF. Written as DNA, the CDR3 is TGTGCCAGCTCACCCGGGACTTCGCAGTCTGGAAACACCATATATTTT.

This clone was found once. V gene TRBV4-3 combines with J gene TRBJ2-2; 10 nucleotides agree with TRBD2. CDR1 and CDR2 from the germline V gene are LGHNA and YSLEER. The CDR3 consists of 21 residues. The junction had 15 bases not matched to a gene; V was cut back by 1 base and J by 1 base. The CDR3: CASSQVGGSSGSKLNTGELFF. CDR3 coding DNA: TGCGCCAGCAGCCAAGTGGGAGGGTCTAGCGGGAGTAAACTGAACACCGGGGAGCTGTTTTTT.

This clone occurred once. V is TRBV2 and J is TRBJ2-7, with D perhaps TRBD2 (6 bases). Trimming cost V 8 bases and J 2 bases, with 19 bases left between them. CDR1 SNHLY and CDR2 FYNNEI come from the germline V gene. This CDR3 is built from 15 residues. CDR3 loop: CASGGVGPATYEQYF. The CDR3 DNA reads TGTGCCAGCGGAGGGGTAGGGCCGGCTACCTACGAGCAGTACTTC.

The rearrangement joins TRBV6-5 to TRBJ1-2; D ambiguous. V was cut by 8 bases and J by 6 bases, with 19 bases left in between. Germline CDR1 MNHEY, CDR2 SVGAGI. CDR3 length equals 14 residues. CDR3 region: CASGSAGNPNGYTF. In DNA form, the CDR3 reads TGTGCCAGCGGGTCCGCGGGGAACCCTAATGGCTACACCTTC.

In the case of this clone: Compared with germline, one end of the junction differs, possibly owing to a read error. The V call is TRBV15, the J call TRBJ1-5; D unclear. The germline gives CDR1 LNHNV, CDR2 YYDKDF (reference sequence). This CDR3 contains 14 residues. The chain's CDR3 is CATSRDYSNQPQHF. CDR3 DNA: TGTGCCACCAGCCGAGATTATAGCAATCAGCCCCAGCATTTT.